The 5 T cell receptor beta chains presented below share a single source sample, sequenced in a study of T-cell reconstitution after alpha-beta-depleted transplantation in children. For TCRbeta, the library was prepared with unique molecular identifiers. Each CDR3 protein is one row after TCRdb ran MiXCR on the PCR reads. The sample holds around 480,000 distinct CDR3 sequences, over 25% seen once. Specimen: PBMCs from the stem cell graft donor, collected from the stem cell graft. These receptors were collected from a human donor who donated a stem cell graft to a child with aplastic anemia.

The chain's CDR3 is CASSHAGEGQPQHF. DNA for the CDR3: TGTGCCAGCAGCCACGCAGGGGAGGGCCAGCCCCAGCATTTT. V is TRBV7-9 and J is TRBJ1-5, with D possibly matching TRBD1 (6 bases). The CDR3 spans 14 residues. Germline-derived CDR1 and CDR2 are SEHNR and FQNEAQ (reference sequence). V gave up 5 bases and J gave up 7 bases, with 15 bases separating them.

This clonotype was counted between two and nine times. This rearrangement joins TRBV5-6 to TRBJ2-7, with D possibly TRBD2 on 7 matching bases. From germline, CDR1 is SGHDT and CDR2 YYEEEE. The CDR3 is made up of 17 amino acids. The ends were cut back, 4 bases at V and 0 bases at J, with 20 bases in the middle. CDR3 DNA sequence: TGTGCCAGCAGCACGGGGGGCCAGGGCCCGCTCTCCTACGAGCAGTACTTC. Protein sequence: CASSTGGQGPLSYEQYF.

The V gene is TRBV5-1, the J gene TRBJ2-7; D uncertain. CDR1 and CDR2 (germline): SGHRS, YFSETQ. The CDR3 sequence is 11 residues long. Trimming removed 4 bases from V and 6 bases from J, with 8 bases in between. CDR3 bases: TGCGCCAGCAGCGCCACCCCCGAGCAGTACGTC. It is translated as CASSATPEQYV.

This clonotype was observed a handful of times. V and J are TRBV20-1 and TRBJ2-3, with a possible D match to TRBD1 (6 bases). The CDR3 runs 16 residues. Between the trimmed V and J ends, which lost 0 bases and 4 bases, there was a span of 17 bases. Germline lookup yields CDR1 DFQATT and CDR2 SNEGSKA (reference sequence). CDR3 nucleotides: TGCAGTGCTAGAGATCCCCGGACAGATGGCGCAGATACGCAGTATTTT. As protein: CSARDPRTDGADTQYF.

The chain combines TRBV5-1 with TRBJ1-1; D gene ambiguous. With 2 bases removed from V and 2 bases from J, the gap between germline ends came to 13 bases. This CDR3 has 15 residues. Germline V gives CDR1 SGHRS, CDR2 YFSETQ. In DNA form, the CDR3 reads TGCGCCAGCAGCTTTTCAGACGGAGGCAACACTGAAGCTTTCTTT. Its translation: CASSFSDGGNTEAFF.